This entry is about one T cell receptor beta chain. Its specificity is unknown. This entry comes from a study of CD8 T cells in ankylosing spondylitis. TCRdb ran MiXCR on the 5' RACE reads and lists one entry per CDR3 protein. The repertoire includes under 850,000 distinct CDR3 sequences, around a fifth of them detected once, and about a fifth sits in the top ten. Study-level points and caveats: Blood of patients with ankylosing spondylitis appeared to be characterized by a TCR beta motif of eight highly homologous variants.

In germline, CDR1 is DFQATT, CDR2 SNEGSKA (reference sequence). CDR3 size: 16 residues. With V trimmed by 6 bases and J by 4 bases, 13 bases remained unmatched. The source is a male donor with ankylosing spondylitis. What was sequenced was blood, either unsorted or a sorted T cell fraction (not recorded which). The chain employs TRBV20-1 and TRBJ2-1, with 9 bases identical to TRBD1. The CDR3: CSAPTPPGQGYNEQFF. The CDR3 region has the DNA TGCAGTGCCCCAACCCCCCCGGGACAGGGTTACAATGAGCAGTTCTTC.